The entry below describes one TCR beta chain. This sample is drawn from a study of blood T cell repertoires in COVID-19. Overall study context: PBMCs, B-cell-depleted T cells, or T cells were the source of the cDNA or gDNA that made up the material.

Between the trimmed V and J ends, which lost 0 bases and 1 base, there was a span of 9 bases. There are 15 residues in the CDR3. CDR1 SGDLS and CDR2 YYNGEE come from the germline V gene. The protocol was immunoSEQ multiplex PCR, while the TCRdb copy is restricted to in-frame clones and leaves out a portion. The sample shows hundreds of thousands of clones, 70% to 90% of them seen only once. Cohort placement rested on clinical history that participants reported themselves. Resolution of symptoms, clearance, or two negative PCRs was present in recovered Cohort 3 donors. The sample taken for sequencing was PBMCs or T cells enriched from blood (not recorded which). The rearrangement links TRBV9 to TRBJ2-3; unclear D gene. This receptor was identified in a woman aged 40 to 55 who had recovered from COVID-19. For the CDR3, the DNA is TGTGCCAGCAGCGTAGCTACGGTTCGCACAGATACGCAGTATTTT. Its protein product is CASSVATVRTDTQYF.